This T cell receptor beta chain was identified in a study of T cells after yellow fever vaccination. Study overall: CD3, CD45RA, CCR7 and CD95 sorting yielded EM, EMRA, CM and Tscm memory subsets. Each low-cell-number fraction was prepared by means of SMART-Seq v4 Ultra Low Input.

This clonotype came up many times. The CDR3 is 18 amino acids. J was trimmed by 2 bases and V by 0 bases; bases with no gene match: 5. The germline V gene has CDR1 SGHAT and CDR2 FQNNGV. Notes on the study in general: Clones that expanded after primary vaccination mostly reappeared after the booster (96% CD4, approximately 85% CD8).

TCRdb reprocessed the 5' RACE reads via MiXCR and lists one record per CDR3 protein. The table records approximately 58,000 distinct CDR3 sequences, about 5.2% of them present only once. This chain uses TRBV11-2 with TRBJ2-3; 13 nucleotides align to TRBD2. The material sequenced was PBMCs, either bulk or a sorted T-cell subset (CD4+, CD8+, memory, or dextramer-sorted; not recorded which), taken on the day of the yellow fever booster vaccination. This sequence was found in a young man who received the YFV17D yellow fever vaccine. CDR3 bases: TGTGCCAGCAGCTTAGATGGACTAGCGGGGGTTATCACAGATACGCAGTATTTT. Encoded protein: CASSLDGLAGVITDTQYF.